This T cell receptor beta chain was sequenced in a study of blood T cell repertoires in COVID-19. The overall study: T cells, B-cell-depleted T cells, or PBMCs provided the cDNA or gDNA that served as material.

After removal of 0 bases from V and 5 bases from J, the junction contained 4 bases not matched to a gene. The CDR3 contains 15 residues. CDR1 is MNHEY, CDR2 SMNVEV, per germline (reference sequence). Self-reported history from a screening survey and questionnaire set each donor's cohort. Before being deemed recovered, Cohort 3 donors had two negative PCRs, clearance, or symptom resolution. Original data processing: Scientists estimated how many nucleated cells there were by amplifying reference gene primers. The protocol was immunoSEQ multiplex PCR, while the TCRdb copy is restricted to in-frame clones and leaves out a portion. Clone size and the V and J calls come from that table; the DNA yielded D and trimming. The sample contains 300,000 to 400,000 clones, roughly nine tenths of which appear only once.

The rearrangement joins TRBV27 to TRBJ1-5, with TRBD1 matching 7 bases. The clonotype originates from a man aged 18 to 29 who had recovered from COVID-19. The sequencing input was PBMCs or T cells enriched from blood (not recorded which). The CDR3 nucleotides are TGTGCCAGCAGTTTATCCGGCAGGGGGGATCAGCCCCAGCATTTT. Protein: CASSLSGRGDQPQHF.